The TCR beta chain under discussion was sequenced for a study of T cells in localized non-small cell lung cancer. The study, taken as a whole, reports: In adjacent lung, a median roughly 60 of the top 100 tumor clones were found. A higher density of T cells in blood coincided with extended overall survival. It remains possible that heterogeneity exists, since only one tumor region was sequenced. Adjacent uninvolved lung tissue had the highest T cell clonality, exceeding tumor.

Comments on this clone: The antigen remains unidentified.

The assay was immunoSEQ multiplex PCR, and TCRdb's table has in-frame clones only and misses some. The sample lists about 48,000 clones, 77% occurring once. Germline V lookup: CDR1 SGHNT, CDR2 YYREEE (reference sequence). The CDR3 loop spans 14 amino acids. V lost 4 bases and J lost 7, with 17 bases in between. The sample here was peripheral blood, taken before any cancer treatment. The TCR originated in a man aged 40 to 70 with stage I squamous cell lung carcinoma. The chain combines TRBV5-4 with TRBJ1-2; unclear D gene. The CDR3 protein is CASSRPGNAGGYTF. The CDR3 DNA follows: TGTGCCAGCAGCCGACCGGGGAATGCCGGTGGCTACACCTTC.